Sequencing of this T cell receptor beta chain was carried out in a study of shared clonotypes between healthy human individuals. Template for every sorted-subset replicate PCR totaled about 0.2 ug DNA, around 33,000 T cell genomes. In the source study's methods: With immunoSEQ giving junction-only sequences and no quality scores, filtering differed. Profiled with immunoSEQ multiplex PCR; TCRdb holds only in-frame clones, not every one. V and J calls and clone size come straight from that table; D and trimming were deduced from the DNA. This sample has fewer than 1.4 million clones, with around three quarters found just once. Overall study results and limits: Deeper or shallower sequencing was expected to change how clonotypes are shared among donors. Generally, naive subsets came out with larger estimated richness than memory subsets.

Between the trimmed V and J ends, which lost 4 bases and 2 bases, there was a span of 2 bases. The V gene's germline CDR1 is SNHLY and CDR2 FYNNEI. CDR3 length equals 11 residues. For this clone: The antigen is undetermined. Other DNA sequences in this sample translate to the same CDR3.

Sequencing was done on a sample of memory CD4+ T cells from PBMCs. Described subset: CD45RA-negative fraction. The chain combines TRBV2 with TRBJ2-5, with D uncertain. The sequence derives from a man younger than 35 in good health. Some clones in this sample may be carry-over from other donors' samples. The CDR3 nucleotides are TGTGCCAGCAGTGCTCAAGAGACCCAGTACTTC. The encoded protein is CASSAQETQYF.